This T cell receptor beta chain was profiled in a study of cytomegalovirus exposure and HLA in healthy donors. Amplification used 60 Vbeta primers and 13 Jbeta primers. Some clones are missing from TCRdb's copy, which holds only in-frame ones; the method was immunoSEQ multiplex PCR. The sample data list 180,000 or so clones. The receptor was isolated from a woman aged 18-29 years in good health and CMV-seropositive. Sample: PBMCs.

CDR3 in amino acids: CASSFQGDSPYGYTF. The DNA of the CDR3 is TGTGCCAGCAGTTTTCAAGGGGACAGTCCCTATGGCTACACCTTC. The J gene is TRBJ1-2, the V gene TRBV27; 7 positions agree with TRBD1. CDR1 is MNHEY and CDR2 is SMNVEV in the germline V gene (reference sequence). Losses at the gene ends were 3 bases for V and 4 bases for J; bases not matched to a gene: 8. This CDR3 has 15 residues.